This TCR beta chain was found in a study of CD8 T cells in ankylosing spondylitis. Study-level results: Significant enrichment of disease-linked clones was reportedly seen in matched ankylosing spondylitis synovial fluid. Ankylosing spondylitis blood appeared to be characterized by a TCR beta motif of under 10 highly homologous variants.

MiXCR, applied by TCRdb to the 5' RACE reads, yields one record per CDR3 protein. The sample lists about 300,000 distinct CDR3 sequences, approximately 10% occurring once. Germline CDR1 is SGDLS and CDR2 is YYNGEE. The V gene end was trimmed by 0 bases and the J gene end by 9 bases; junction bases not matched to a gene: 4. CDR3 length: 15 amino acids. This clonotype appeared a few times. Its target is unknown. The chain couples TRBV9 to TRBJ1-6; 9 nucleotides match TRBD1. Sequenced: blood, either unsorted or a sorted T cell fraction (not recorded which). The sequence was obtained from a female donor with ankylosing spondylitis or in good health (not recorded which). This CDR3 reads CASSVEGTGSSPLHF. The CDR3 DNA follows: TGTGCCAGCAGCGTAGAGGGGACAGGGTCTTCACCCCTCCACTTT.